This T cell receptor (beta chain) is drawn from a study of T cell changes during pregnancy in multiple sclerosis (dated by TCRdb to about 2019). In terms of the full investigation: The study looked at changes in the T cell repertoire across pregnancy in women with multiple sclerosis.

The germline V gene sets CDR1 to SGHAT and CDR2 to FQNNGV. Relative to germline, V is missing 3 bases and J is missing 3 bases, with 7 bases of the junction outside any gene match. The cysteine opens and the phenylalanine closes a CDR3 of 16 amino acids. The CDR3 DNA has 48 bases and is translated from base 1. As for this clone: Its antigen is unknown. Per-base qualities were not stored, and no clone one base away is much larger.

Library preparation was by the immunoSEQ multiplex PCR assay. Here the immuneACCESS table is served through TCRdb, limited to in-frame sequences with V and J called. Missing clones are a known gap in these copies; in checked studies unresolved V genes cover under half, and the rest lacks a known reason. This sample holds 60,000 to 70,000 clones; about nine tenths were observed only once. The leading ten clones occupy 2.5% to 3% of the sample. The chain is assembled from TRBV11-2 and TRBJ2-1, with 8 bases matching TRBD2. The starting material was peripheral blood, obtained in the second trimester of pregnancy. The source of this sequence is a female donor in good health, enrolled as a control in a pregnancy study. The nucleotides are TGTGCCAGCAGCTTGACCGGGACTAGTCTCTACAATGAGCAGTTCTTC. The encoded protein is CASSLTGTSLYNEQFF.